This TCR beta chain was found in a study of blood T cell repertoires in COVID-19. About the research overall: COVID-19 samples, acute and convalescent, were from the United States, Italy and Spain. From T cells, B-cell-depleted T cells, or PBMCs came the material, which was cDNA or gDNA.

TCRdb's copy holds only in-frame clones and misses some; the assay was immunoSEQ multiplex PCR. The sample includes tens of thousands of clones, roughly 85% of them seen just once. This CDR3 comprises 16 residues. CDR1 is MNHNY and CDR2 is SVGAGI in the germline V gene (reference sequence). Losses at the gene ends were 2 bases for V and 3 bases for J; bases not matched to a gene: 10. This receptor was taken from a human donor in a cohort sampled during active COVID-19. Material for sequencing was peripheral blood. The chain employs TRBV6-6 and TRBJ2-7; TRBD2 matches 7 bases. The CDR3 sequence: CASSYGPLAEYYEQYF. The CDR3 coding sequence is TGTGCCAGCAGTTACGGCCCTCTAGCGGAGTACTACGAGCAGTACTTC.